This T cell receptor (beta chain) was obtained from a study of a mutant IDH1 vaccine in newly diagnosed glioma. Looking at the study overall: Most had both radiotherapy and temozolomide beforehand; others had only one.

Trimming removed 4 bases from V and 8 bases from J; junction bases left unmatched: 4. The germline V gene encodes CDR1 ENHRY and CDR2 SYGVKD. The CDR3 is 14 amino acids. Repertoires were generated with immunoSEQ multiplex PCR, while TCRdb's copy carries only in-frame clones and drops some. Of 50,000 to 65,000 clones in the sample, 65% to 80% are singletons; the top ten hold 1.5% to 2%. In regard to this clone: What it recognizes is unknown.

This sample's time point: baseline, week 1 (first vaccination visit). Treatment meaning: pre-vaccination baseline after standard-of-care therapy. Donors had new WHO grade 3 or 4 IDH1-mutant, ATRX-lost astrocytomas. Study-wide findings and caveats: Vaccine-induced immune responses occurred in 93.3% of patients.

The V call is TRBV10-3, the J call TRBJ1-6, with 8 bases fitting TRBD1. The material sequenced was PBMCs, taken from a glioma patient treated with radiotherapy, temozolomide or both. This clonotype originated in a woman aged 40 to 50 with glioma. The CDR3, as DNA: TGTGCCATCAGTGCGGACAGGGACCATTCACCCCTCCACTTT. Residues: CAISADRDHSPLHF.